Listed here is a single T cell receptor beta chain. Its specificity is unknown. The data originate from a study of T cells in localized non-small cell lung cancer. Repertoires were generated with immunoSEQ multiplex PCR, while TCRdb's copy carries only in-frame clones and drops some. The sample includes roughly 39,000 clones, about four fifths of them seen just once. Study conclusions and caveats: Measurement of T cell clonality placed uninvolved adjacent lung highest, above the level in tumor. Researchers found a median roughly 56 of the top 100 tumor clones in adjacent lung. Owing to sequencing of a solitary tumor region, heterogeneity cannot be discounted.

The CDR3 extends over 14 amino acids. Germline V gene lookup returns CDR1 SEHNR and CDR2 FQNEAQ (reference sequence). Trimming stripped 4 bases from V and 5 bases from J, with 13 bases between. Source: PBMCs, taken before any cancer treatment. The genes are TRBV7-9 and TRBJ2-3; D may be TRBD2 (6 bases). This receptor was obtained from a woman aged 35-75 years with stage II squamous cell lung carcinoma. The CDR3 sequence is CASSSYSGEDTQYF. In nucleotides, the CDR3 is TGTGCCAGCAGCTCTTATAGCGGTGAAGATACGCAGTATTTT.